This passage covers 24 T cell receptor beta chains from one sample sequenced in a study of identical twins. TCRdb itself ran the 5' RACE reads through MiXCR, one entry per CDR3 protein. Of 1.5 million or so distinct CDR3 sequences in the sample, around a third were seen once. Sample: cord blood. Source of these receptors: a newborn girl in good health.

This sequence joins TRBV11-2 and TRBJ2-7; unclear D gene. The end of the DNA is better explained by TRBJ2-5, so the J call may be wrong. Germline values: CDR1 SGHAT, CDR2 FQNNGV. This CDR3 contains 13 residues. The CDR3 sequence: CASSLAAEGTQYF. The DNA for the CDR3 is TGTGCCAGCAGCTTAGCGGCTGAAGGGACCCAGTACTTC.

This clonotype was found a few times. The CDR3 bases are TGTGCCAGCAGTGACCGGGGACAGGGAAATTCACCCCTCCACTTT. Its protein product is CASSDRGQGNSPLHF. The chain combines TRBV6-4 with TRBJ1-6; TRBD1 matches 9 bases. Germline CDR1 reads MRHNA; CDR2 reads SNTAGT. Trimming cost V 2 bases and J 7 bases; bases outside gene matches: 3. The CDR3 length is 15 residues.

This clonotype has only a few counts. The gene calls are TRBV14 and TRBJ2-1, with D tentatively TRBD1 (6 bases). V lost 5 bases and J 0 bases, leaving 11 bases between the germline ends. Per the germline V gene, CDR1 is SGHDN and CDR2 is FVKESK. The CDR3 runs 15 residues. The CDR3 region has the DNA TGTGCCAGCAGCGGAAAGGACAGCTCCTACAATGAGCAGTTCTTC. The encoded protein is CASSGKDSSYNEQFF.

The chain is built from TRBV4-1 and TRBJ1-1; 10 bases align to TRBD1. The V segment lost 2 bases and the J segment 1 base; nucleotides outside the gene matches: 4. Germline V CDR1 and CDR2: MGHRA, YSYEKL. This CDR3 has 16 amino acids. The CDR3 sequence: CASSQRTGGENTEAFF. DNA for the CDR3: TGCGCCAGCAGCCAAAGGACAGGGGGTGAGAACACTGAAGCTTTCTTT.

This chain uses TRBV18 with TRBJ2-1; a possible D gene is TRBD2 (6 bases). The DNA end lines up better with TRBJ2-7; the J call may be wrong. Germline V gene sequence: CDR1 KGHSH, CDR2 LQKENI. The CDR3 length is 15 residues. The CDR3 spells CASSPLATPYNEQYF. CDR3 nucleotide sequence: TGTGCCAGCTCACCGCTAGCGACCCCTTACAATGAGCAGTACTTC.

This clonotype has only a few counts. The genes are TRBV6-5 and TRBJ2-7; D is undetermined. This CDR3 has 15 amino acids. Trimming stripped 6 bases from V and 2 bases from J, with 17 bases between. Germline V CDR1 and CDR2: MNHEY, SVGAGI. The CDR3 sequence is CASSHDNPPTYEQYF. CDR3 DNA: TGTGCCAGCAGCCACGACAACCCCCCAACCTACGAGCAGTACTTC.

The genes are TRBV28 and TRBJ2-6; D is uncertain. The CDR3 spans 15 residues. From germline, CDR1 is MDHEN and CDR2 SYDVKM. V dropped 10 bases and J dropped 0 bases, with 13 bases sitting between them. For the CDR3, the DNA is TGTGCCACCCTGAGGCTCTCCTCTGGGGCCAACGTCCTGACTTTC. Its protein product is CATLRLSSGANVLTF.

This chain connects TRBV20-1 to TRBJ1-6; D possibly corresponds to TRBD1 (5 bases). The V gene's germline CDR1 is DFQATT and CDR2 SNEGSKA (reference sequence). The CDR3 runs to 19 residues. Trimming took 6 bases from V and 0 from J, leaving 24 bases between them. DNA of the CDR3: TGCAGTGCAACCATACGACAGCGATCTTTGAGCTCCTATAATTCACCCCTCCACTTT. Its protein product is CSATIRQRSLSSYNSPLHF.

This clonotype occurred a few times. The chain's CDR3 is CASSLGLAGVRLETQYF. In DNA form, the CDR3 reads TGTGCCAGCAGCCTCGGACTAGCGGGAGTTCGTCTAGAGACCCAGTACTTC. The chain has TRBV7-9 and TRBJ2-5; 13 bases agree with TRBD2. Trimming at V came to 5 bases and at J to 4 bases, leaving 10 bases not matched to a gene. In germline, CDR1 is SEHNR, CDR2 FQNEAQ (reference sequence). The CDR3 runs to 17 residues.

DNA for the CDR3: TGTGCCAGCAAAGATGCGGGGGGCCCCCGTCCGGTGCCTCCACCTCCGAACACCGGGGAGCTGTTTTTT. This translates into CASKDAGGPRPVPPPPNTGELFF. The chain links TRBV11-1 to TRBJ2-2; 8 positions agree with TRBD2. With 7 bases clipped from V and 0 bases from J, the junction kept 28 bases outside the gene matches. Germline CDR1 is SGHAT and CDR2 is FQDESV (reference sequence). The CDR3 totals 23 residues.

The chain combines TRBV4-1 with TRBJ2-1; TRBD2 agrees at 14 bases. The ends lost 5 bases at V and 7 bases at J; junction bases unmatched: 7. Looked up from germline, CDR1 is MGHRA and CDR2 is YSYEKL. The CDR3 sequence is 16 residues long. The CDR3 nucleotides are TGCGCCAGCAGCTTAGGGGGGACTAGCGGGGGAAATGAGCAGTTCTTC. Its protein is CASSLGGTSGGNEQFF.

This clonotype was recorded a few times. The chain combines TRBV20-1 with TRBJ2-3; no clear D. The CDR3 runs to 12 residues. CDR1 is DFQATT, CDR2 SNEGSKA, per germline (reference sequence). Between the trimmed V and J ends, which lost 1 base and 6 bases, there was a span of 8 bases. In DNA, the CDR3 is TGCAGTGCTAGAGGACCTGGGGATACGCAGTATTTT. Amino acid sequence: CSARGPGDTQYF.

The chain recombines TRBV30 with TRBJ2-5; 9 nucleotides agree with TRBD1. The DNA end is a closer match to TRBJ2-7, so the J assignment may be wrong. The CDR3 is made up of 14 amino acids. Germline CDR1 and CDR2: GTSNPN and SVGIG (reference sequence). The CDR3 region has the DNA TGTGCCTGGACCCTACGGGACAGGGTTGACGAGCAGTACTTC. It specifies CAWTLRDRVDEQYF.

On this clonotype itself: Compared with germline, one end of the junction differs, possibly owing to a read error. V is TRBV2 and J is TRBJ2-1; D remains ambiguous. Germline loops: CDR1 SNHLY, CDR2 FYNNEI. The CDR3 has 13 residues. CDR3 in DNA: TGTGCCAGCACGGACCTCCCAAACAACGAGCAGTTCTTC. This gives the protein CASTDLPNNEQFF.

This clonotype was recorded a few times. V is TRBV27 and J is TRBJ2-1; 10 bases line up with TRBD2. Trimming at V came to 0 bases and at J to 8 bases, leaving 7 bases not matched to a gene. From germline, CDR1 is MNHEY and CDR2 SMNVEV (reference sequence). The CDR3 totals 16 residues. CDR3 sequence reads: CASSLSPGLARHEQFF. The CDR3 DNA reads TGTGCCAGCAGTTTATCCCCGGGACTAGCGAGGCATGAGCAGTTCTTC.

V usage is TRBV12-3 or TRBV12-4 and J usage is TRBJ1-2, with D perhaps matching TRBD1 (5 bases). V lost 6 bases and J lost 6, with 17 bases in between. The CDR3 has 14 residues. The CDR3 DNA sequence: TGTGCCAGCAGCATACTCAGGGTCTCGGATGGCTACACCTTC. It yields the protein CASSILRVSDGYTF.

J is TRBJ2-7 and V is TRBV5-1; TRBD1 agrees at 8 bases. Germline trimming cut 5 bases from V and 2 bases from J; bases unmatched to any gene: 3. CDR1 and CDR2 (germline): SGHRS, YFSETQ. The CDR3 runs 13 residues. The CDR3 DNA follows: TGCGCCAGCAGGACGGGACAGGCCTACGAGCAGTACTTC. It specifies CASRTGQAYEQYF.

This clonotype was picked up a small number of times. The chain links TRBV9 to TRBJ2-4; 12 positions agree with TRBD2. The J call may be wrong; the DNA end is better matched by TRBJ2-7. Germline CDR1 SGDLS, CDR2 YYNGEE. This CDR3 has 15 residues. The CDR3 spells CASSTGLAGSDEQYF. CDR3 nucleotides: TGTGCCAGCAGCACAGGACTAGCGGGATCGGACGAGCAGTACTTC.

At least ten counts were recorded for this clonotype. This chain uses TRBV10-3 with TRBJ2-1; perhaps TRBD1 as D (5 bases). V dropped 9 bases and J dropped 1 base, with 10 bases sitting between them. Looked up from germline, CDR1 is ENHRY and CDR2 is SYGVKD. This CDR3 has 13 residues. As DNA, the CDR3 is TGTGCCATAGGACAACAATCCTACAATGAGCAGTTCTTC. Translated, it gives CAIGQQSYNEQFF.

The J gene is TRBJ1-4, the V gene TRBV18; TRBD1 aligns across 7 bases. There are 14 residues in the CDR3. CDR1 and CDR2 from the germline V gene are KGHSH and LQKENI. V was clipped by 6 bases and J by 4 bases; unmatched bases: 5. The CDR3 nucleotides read TGTGCCAGCTCGTGGGACAGCCTTAATGAAAAACTGTTTTTT. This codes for CASSWDSLNEKLFF.

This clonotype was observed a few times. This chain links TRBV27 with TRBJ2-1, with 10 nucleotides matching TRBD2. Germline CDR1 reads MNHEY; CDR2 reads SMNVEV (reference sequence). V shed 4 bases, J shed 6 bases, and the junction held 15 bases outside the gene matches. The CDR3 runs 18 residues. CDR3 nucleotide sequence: TGTGCCAGCAGTTGGTCCAGCGGGAGGGCCGGAACGAGCAATGAGCAGTTCTTC. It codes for CASSWSSGRAGTSNEQFF.

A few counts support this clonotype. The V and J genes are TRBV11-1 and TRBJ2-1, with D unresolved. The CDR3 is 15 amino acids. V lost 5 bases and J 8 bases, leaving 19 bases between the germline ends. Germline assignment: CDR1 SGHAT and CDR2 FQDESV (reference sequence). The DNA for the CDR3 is TGTGCCAGCAGCCGGGCAGAGTCCCGGGTGGATGAGCAGTTCTTC. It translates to CASSRAESRVDEQFF.

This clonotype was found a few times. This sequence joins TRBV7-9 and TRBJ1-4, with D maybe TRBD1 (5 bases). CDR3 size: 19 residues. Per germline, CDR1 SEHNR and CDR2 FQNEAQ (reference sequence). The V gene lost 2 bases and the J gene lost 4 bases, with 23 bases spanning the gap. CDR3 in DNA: TGTGCCAGCAGCTTATTCTCCGCGATTCTGGGACGGAGTAATGAAAAACTGTTTTTT. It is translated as CASSLFSAILGRSNEKLFF.

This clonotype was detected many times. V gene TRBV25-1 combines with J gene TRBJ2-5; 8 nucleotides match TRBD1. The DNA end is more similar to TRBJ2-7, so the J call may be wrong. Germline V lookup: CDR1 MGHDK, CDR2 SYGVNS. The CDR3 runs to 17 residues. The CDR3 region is CASSESNSRTGSYEQYF. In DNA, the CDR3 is TGTGCCAGCAGTGAATCTAATAGTCGGACAGGGAGTTACGAGCAGTACTTC.